This entry describes one T cell receptor beta chain. This same CDR3 is encoded by further DNA sequences in the sample. The V and J ends lost 0 bases and 7 bases respectively, with 10 bases between them. The CDR3 is 14 residues long. Per the germline V gene, CDR1 is SGHRS and CDR2 is YFSETQ. The data are from a study of shared clonotypes between healthy human individuals. Produced via immunoSEQ multiplex PCR; TCRdb's table is partial and in-frame only. The table shows about 2 million clones, with 85% to 95% occurring only once. The clonotype was recovered from a man between 18 and 35 years old in good health. Sequences were obtained from naive CD4+ T cells sorted from blood. Specified subset: CD45RA+ positively selected. The rearrangement links TRBV5-1 to TRBJ1-4; D is ambiguous. The CDR3 nucleotides read TGCGCCAGCAGCTTGGGCGGTTCGGGTGAAAAACTGTTTTTT. As protein: CASSLGGSGEKLFF.